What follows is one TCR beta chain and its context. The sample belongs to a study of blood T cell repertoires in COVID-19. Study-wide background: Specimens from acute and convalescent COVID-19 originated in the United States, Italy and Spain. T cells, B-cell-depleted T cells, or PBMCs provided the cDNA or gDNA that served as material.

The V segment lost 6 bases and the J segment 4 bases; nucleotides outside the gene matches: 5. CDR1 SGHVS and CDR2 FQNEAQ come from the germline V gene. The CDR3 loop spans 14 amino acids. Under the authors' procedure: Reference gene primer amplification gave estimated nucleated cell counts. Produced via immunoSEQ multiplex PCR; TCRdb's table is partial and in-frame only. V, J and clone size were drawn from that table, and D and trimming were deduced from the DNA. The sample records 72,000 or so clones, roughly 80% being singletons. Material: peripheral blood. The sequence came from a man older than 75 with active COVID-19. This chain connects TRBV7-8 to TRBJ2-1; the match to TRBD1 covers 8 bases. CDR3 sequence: CASSRDRYYNEQFF. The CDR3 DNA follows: TGTGCCAGCAGTAGGGACAGGTATTACAATGAGCAGTTCTTC.